This record looks at one T cell receptor (beta chain) sequence and its context. The patients, who had no history of other malignancies and had received no prior chemotherapy or radiotherapy, were all found to be node-negative on CT and PET/CT. Looked up from germline, CDR1 is MNHEY and CDR2 is SVGEGT. The V gene lost 5 bases and the J gene lost 5 bases, with 7 bases spanning the gap. The CDR3 sequence is 12 residues long. Genomic DNA served as the source from which two-round multiplex PCR generated TCR beta CDR3 amplicons. For every TRBV and TRBJ gene, a specific primer was used in first-round PCR. MiXCR, applied by TCRdb to the multiplex PCR reads, yields one record per CDR3 protein. The repertoire consists of over 14,000 distinct CDR3 sequences, with 50% to 70% occurring once and the leading ten covering about 26%. The data derive from a study of prognosis after radiotherapy for stage I lung cancer. Looking at the study overall: No patient was treated with concurrent therapy while undergoing stereotactic body radiotherapy. A few patients developed post-radiotherapy distant metastases at median about seven months; over 14 had no significant progression.

V and J are TRBV6-2 or TRBV6-3 and TRBJ2-1; D remains unclear. Sequences were derived from PBMCs, sampled before or after stereotactic body radiation therapy (not recorded which). The TCR was taken from a donor over 45 with non-small cell lung cancer. In DNA, the CDR3 is TGTGCCAGCAGTGAACTCGACAATGAGCAGTTCTTC. Amino acid sequence: CASSELDNEQFF.